These T cell receptor beta chains were read from a single sample in a study of blood T cell repertoires in COVID-19. TCRdb's copy holds only in-frame clones and misses some; the assay was immunoSEQ multiplex PCR. The table records around 500,000 clones, approximately 83% of them present only once. The specimen sequenced was peripheral blood. Receptors were obtained from a human donor in a cohort sampled during active COVID-19. CDR3s include the opening cysteine and the closing phenylalanine or tryptophan.

>TRBJ2-1|TRBV27
CASRKRLAELNEQFF
>TRBJ2-3|TRBV19
CASSIWGGSTDTQYF
>TRBJ2-7|TRBV11-2
CASSRLGSGNTYEQYF
>TRBJ1-2|TRBV28
CASSLSQGGYGYTF
>TRBJ1-4|TRBV19
CASRSGQGKEKLFF
>TRBJ1-5|TRBV19
CASSRLNQPQHF
>TRBJ2-3|TRBV5-1
CASSLAVREGTDTQYF
>TRBJ2-7|TRBV6-6
CASSTTGSEQYF
>TRBJ1-1|TRBV19
CASSPLRGGNTEAFF
>TRBJ1-1|TRBV19
CASSSDRGGLMNTEAFF
>TRBJ1-2|TRBV7-9
CASSLETTANYGYTF
>TRBJ2-7|TRBV14
CASSWSYSYEQYF
>TRBJ1-2|TRBV6-5
CASSSPGQGITF
>TRBJ1-4|TRBV19
CASSTWDTSTNEKLFF
>TRBJ2-2|TRBV3-1/TRBV3-2
CASSLSAANTGELFF
>TRBJ2-2|TRBV19
CASSRGGGLDTGELFF
>TRBJ1-2|TRBV19
CASSKDRSNYGYTF
>TRBJ2-1|TRBV29-1
CSVTPGQAVGGSYNEQFF
>TRBJ2-1|TRBV7-9
CASSLRAGREQFF
>TRBJ2-1|TRBV2
CASSPLAGGYEQFF
>TRBJ2-1|TRBV6-5
CASRPRGLAIEQFF
>TRBJ1-5|TRBV5-1
CASSLDNSQNQPQHF
>TRBJ2-7|TRBV4-2
CASSQNSLQYF
>TRBJ1-3|TRBV5-1
CASSLVAESGNTIYF
>TRBJ2-7|TRBV7-7
CASSSQGPDYEQYF